Each of the 20 T cell receptor beta chains below was sequenced from the same sample in a study of blood T cell repertoires in COVID-19 (dated by TCRdb to 2020 to 2021). Preparation of the library involved the immunoSEQ multiplex PCR assay. This immuneACCESS table, as held by TCRdb, lists in-frame sequences with V and J called but not all clones. Of the missing ones, under half trace to an unresolved V gene in checked studies; the others have no known cause. The table for this sample lists approximately 530,000 clones; 85% to 90% of them were counted only once. The ten biggest clones cover around 8% of the sample. Material: peripheral blood. Every receptor here comes from a woman aged 45 to 65 with COVID-19, enrolled during active disease.

The V call is TRBV19, the J call TRBJ1-1, with TRBD1 as a possible D gene (6 bases). The CDR3 has 14 residues. V lost 5 bases and J 6 bases, leaving 16 bases between the germline ends. Germline lookup yields CDR1 LNHDA and CDR2 SQIVND (reference sequence). CDR3 region: CASSLRTDRSEAFF. Here the CDR3 DNA reads TGTGCCAGTAGTTTACGGACAGATCGTTCTGAAGCTTTCTTT.

The chain is built from TRBV4-1 and TRBJ1-3, with 8 bases lining up with TRBD1. V was clipped by 4 bases and J by 4 bases; unmatched bases: 9. This CDR3 has 16 amino acids. CDR1 MGHRA and CDR2 YSYEKL come from the germline V gene. The CDR3 sequence: CASSLDGRDRGNTIYF. The CDR3 region has the DNA TGCGCCAGCAGCCTAGACGGCCGGGACAGGGGAAACACCATATATTTT.

V is TRBV12-1 and J is TRBJ1-6. TRBV12-1 is a pseudogene locus. This CDR3 contains 15 residues. The CDR3 DNA follows: TGTGCCAGCAGCTTTGGTAGGGGGAGGGATTCACCCCTCCACTTT. Translation: CASSFGRGRDSPLHF.

The chain joins TRBV30 to TRBJ1-1; D call uncertain. Germline V lookup: CDR1 GTSNPN, CDR2 SVGIG (reference sequence). The CDR3 runs 15 residues. V was clipped by 1 base and J by 4 bases, with 16 bases between them. The DNA of the CDR3 is TGTGCCTGGAGTGACCCGGGAAGGCAGACCACTGAAGCTTTCTTT. Protein: CAWSDPGRQTTEAFF.

This clone was recorded once. The chain joins TRBV2 to TRBJ2-3, with 8 bases matching TRBD1. From germline, CDR1 is SNHLY and CDR2 FYNNEI. This CDR3 comprises 14 residues. The ends lost 10 bases at V and 0 bases at J; junction bases unmatched: 6. The CDR3, as DNA: TGTGCCACCGGACAGGGTCTAAGCACAGATACGCAGTATTTT. Translated: CATGQGLSTDTQYF.

CDR3 nucleotide sequence: TGTGCCAGCAGCAATGGACAAGGCCCCTACAATGAGCAGTTCTTC. Its translation is CASSNGQGPYNEQFF. The chain recombines TRBV7-6 with TRBJ2-1, with a weak D call TRBD1 (5 bases). Trimming pared 5 bases from V and 2 bases from J, leaving 13 bases between. CDR3 length: 15 amino acids. Germline lookup yields CDR1 SGHVS and CDR2 FNYEAQ.

This clone was seen a single time. V is TRBV19 and J is TRBJ1-1; the D gene is possibly TRBD1 (5 bases). The CDR3 length is 12 residues. V gave up 7 bases and J gave up 10 bases, with 16 bases separating them. Germline V gives CDR1 LNHDA, CDR2 SQIVND (reference sequence). CDR3 protein: CASTPQGGPAFF. DNA of the CDR3: TGTGCCAGTACCCCTCAGGGCGGACCAGCTTTCTTT. Supplemented by reference TRBV19 and TRBJ1-1, the full variable domain reads DGGITQSPKYLFRKEGQNVTLSCEQNLNHDAMYWYRQDPGQGLRLIYYSQIVNDFQKGDIAEGYSVSREKKESFPLTVTSAQKNPTAFYLCASTPQGGPAFFGQGTRLTVV.

The genes are TRBV5-1 and TRBJ1-2; 8 nucleotides match TRBD1. Trimming cost V 3 bases and J 3 bases; bases outside gene matches: 10. CDR1 is SGHRS and CDR2 is YFSETQ in the germline V gene. This CDR3 region has 16 residues. The CDR3 loop is CASSSVPRGPYYGYTF. The CDR3 bases are TGCGCCAGCAGCTCGGTGCCCAGGGGGCCCTACTATGGCTACACCTTC.

The CDR3 spells CASSVVVRGEQYF. The CDR3 coding sequence is TGTGCCAGCAGCGTAGTCGTTCGAGGCGAGCAGTACTTC. This chain joins TRBV9 and TRBJ2-7; D call uncertain. V shed 0 bases and J shed 6 bases, with 10 bases lying between them. Germline V gene lookup returns CDR1 SGDLS and CDR2 YYNGEE. The CDR3 extends over 13 amino acids. The full variable domain, completed using reference TRBV9 and TRBJ2-7, is DSGVTQTPKHLITATGQRVTLRCSPRSGDLSVYWYQQSLDQGLQFLIQYYNGEERAKGNILERFSAQQFPDLHSELNLSSLELGDSALYFCASSVVVRGEQYFGPGTRLTVT.

The V gene is TRBV19, the J gene TRBJ2-3; D possibly corresponds to TRBD1 (6 bases). This CDR3 has 18 amino acids. The germline V gene encodes CDR1 LNHDA and CDR2 SQIVND (reference sequence). V was shortened by 0 bases and J by 3 bases, with 19 bases between the two germline ends. The CDR3 region has the DNA TGTGCCAGTAGTATAGATTGGGGGCAGGGCTACCGGACAGATACGCAGTATTTT. It yields the protein CASSIDWGQGYRTDTQYF.

This sequence joins TRBV29-1 and TRBJ1-1; D is uncertain. Germline CDR1 and CDR2: SQVTM and ANQGSEA. The germline V and J ends were trimmed by 4 bases and 1 base, with 7 bases remaining between them. The CDR3 loop spans 12 amino acids. The CDR3 DNA follows: TGCAGCGTTGTTCGGGGGAACACTGAAGCTTTCTTT. Translated: CSVVRGNTEAFF.

The gene calls are TRBV5-6 and TRBJ2-3; tentative D call: TRBD2 (5 bases). The V and J ends lost 1 base and 4 bases respectively, with 10 bases between them. Germline CDR1 reads SGHDT; CDR2 reads YYEEEE. The CDR3 contains 14 residues. CDR3 in amino acids: CASSLHGVPDTQYF. The CDR3 DNA reads as TGTGCCAGCAGCTTGCACGGGGTTCCAGATACGCAGTATTTT.

With respect to this clone: The same CDR3 can be traced to other DNA sequences in this sample. The chain combines TRBV30 with TRBJ1-1, with D maybe TRBD1 (5 bases). The CDR3 spans 12 residues. V was cut by 2 bases and J by 3 bases, with 7 bases left in between. From germline, CDR1 is GTSNPN and CDR2 SVGIG (reference sequence). The CDR3 DNA reads TGTGCCTGGAGTCGGGGGGACACTGAAGCTTTCTTT. Its translation: CAWSRGDTEAFF.

The chain uses TRBV9 and TRBJ2-5, with D hard to call. Germline V gene data show CDR1 as SGDLS and CDR2 as YYNGEE. The CDR3 extends over 13 amino acids. Trimming pared 0 bases from V and 5 bases from J, leaving 8 bases between. CDR3 amino acids: CASSVDRSETQYF. CDR3 nucleotide sequence: TGTGCCAGCAGCGTAGATCGGTCGGAGACCCAGTACTTC.

The chain recombines TRBV3-1 (or the pseudogene TRBV3-2) with TRBJ2-3; TRBD2 aligns across 11 bases. Per the germline V gene, CDR1 is LGHDT and CDR2 is YNNKEL (reference sequence). Trimming took 4 bases from V and 9 from J; bases not matched to a gene: 3. This CDR3 has 13 residues. CDR3 sequence reads: CASSLLAGETQYF. The CDR3 DNA sequence: TGTGCCAGCAGCCTACTAGCGGGGGAGACGCAGTATTTT.

The chain joins TRBV11-2 to TRBJ2-7, with a possible D match to TRBD1 (5 bases). CDR1 and CDR2 from the germline V gene are SGHAT and FQNNGV. The V end was cut by 5 bases, the J end by 0 bases, with 14 bases between. This CDR3 is built from 15 residues. The CDR3 reads CASSPGQGVSYEQYF. The CDR3 nucleotides are TGTGCCAGCAGCCCCGGGCAGGGCGTCTCCTACGAGCAGTACTTC.

V usage is TRBV4-1 and J usage is TRBJ1-1; D is unresolved. Looked up from germline, CDR1 is MGHRA and CDR2 is YSYEKL. V shed 0 bases and J shed 1 base, with 15 bases lying between them. The CDR3 spans 17 residues. DNA of the CDR3: TGCGCCAGCAGCCAAGACTCGGGTATAGGTCGGAACACTGAAGCTTTCTTT. Its translation: CASSQDSGIGRNTEAFF.

The chain combines TRBV28 with TRBJ1-3; D not resolved. The CDR3 is 10 residues long. Trimming left V 6 bases short and J 6 bases short, with 3 bases between. Germline CDR1 and CDR2: MDHEN and SYDVKM. The CDR3 coding sequence is TGTGCCAGCAGCTCAAACACCATATATTTT. Protein sequence: CASSSNTIYF.

The chain joins TRBV7-8 to TRBJ2-7, with D maybe TRBD1 (5 bases). V was clipped by 5 bases and J by 2 bases, with 16 bases between them. CDR1 is SGHVS, CDR2 FQNEAQ, per germline. The CDR3 totals 15 residues. The CDR3 region is CASSQTKGSTYEQYF. The CDR3 nucleotides read TGTGCCAGCAGCCAGACAAAGGGGTCCACCTACGAGCAGTACTTC.

This clone was observed once. The chain joins TRBV30 to TRBJ2-3, with D possibly TRBD2 on 7 matching bases. Looked up from germline, CDR1 is GTSNPN and CDR2 is SVGIG (reference sequence). CDR3 length: 13 amino acids. Trimming shortened V by 5 bases and J by 4 bases, and 13 bases separated the two germline ends. The chain's CDR3 is CAWAVGGPDTQYF. The CDR3 DNA reads as TGTGCCTGGGCAGTCGGGGGGCCAGATACGCAGTATTTT.